The 10 T cell receptor beta chains reported below all come from one sample, sequenced in a study of T cell responses to AZD1222 COVID-19 vaccine. Only in-frame clones appear in the TCRdb table, and some are missing; sequencing was by immunoSEQ multiplex PCR. The sample includes around 160,000 clones, approximately 90% seen only once; the top ten take approximately 15%. Source: peripheral blood, taken on day 0 of AZD1222 vaccination. Receptors were obtained from an adult in good health.

The genes are TRBV16 and TRBJ1-2; 7 bases align to TRBD1. The length of the CDR3 is 15 residues. Germline CDR1 KGHSY, CDR2 FQNENV. V shed 0 bases, J shed 7 bases, and the junction held 8 bases outside the gene matches. The CDR3 DNA reads TGTGCCAGCAGCCAATCCGTTGACAGGGTGCTTGGCTACACCTTC. Translation gives CASSQSVDRVLGYTF.

The chain carries TRBV12-5 and TRBJ1-5; no clear D gene. CDR1 is LGHNT and CDR2 is FRNRAP in the germline V gene. Trimming removed 3 bases at V and 6 bases at J, with 12 bases between. The CDR3 is made up of 14 amino acids. CDR3 sequence: CASGFSGISQPQHF. The DNA for the CDR3 is TGTGCTAGTGGTTTCTCTGGGATCAGTCAGCCCCAGCATTTT. The entire variable domain, with the rest obtained from reference TRBV12-5 and TRBJ1-5, is as follows: DARVTQTPRHKVTEMGQEVTMRCQPILGHNTVFWYRQTMMQGLELLAYFRNRAPLDDSGMPKDRFSAEMPDATLATLKIQPSEPRDSAVYFCASGFSGISQPQHFGDGTRLSIL.

In regard to this clone: The sample has other DNA sequences that encode this CDR3 too. The genes are TRBV6-5 and TRBJ1-5, with D uncertain. CDR3 length: 12 residues. Trimming left V 8 bases short and J 1 base short, with 6 bases between. CDR1 and CDR2 (germline): MNHEY, SVGAGI. This chain's CDR3 is CASGNSNQPQHF. CDR3 nucleotide sequence: TGTGCCAGCGGTAACAGCAATCAGCCCCAGCATTTT.

This clone came up once. V gene TRBV5-1 combines with J gene TRBJ2-7; the D gene is possibly TRBD1 (5 bases). CDR3 length equals 15 residues. V lost 4 bases and J 0 bases, leaving 14 bases between the germline ends. CDR1 and CDR2 from the germline V gene are SGHRS and YFSETQ. The DNA of the CDR3 is TGCGCCAGCAGCATCGGACACGTCAGCTCCTACGAGCAGTACTTC. It yields the protein CASSIGHVSSYEQYF.

The chain joins TRBV28 to TRBJ1-5, with D uncertain. The germline CDR1 and CDR2 sequences are MDHEN and SYDVKM. The CDR3 extends over 12 amino acids. V was shortened by 2 bases and J by 4 bases, with 3 bases between the two germline ends. CDR3 protein: CASSLMNQPQHF. CDR3 bases: TGTGCCAGCAGTTTAATGAATCAGCCCCAGCATTTT.

The rearrangement uses TRBV21-1 and TRBJ1-2; TRBD1 was called by the table and not checked on the DNA. TRBV21-1 constitutes a pseudogene. The CDR3 extends over 15 amino acids. The CDR3: CASSKVVDRDDGYTF. For the CDR3, the DNA is TGTGCCAGCAGCAAAGTGGTAGACAGGGACGATGGCTACACCTTC.

This clone occurred once. This chain links TRBV19 with TRBJ1-2, with D tentatively TRBD1 (6 bases). V was pared by 6 bases and J by 8 bases, with 22 bases between. The CDR3 totals 15 residues. Germline V gene lookup returns CDR1 LNHDA and CDR2 SQIVND (reference sequence). The CDR3 region is CASRAPSGGQNGYTF. In DNA, the CDR3 is TGTGCCAGTAGAGCCCCCTCGGGGGGCCAGAACGGCTACACCTTC.

The chain links TRBV2 to TRBJ2-2, with 9 bases that match TRBD2. With 7 bases clipped from V and 5 bases from J, the junction kept 14 bases outside the gene matches. CDR1 is SNHLY, CDR2 FYNNEI, per germline. CDR3 length equals 17 residues. CDR3 sequence reads: CASTHGAGGGGTGELFF. CDR3 bases: TGTGCCAGCACTCATGGAGCGGGGGGCGGTGGGACCGGGGAGCTGTTTTTT.

The rearrangement uses TRBV4-3 and TRBJ1-3; D is uncertain. V lost 2 bases to trimming and J lost 2 bases, with 7 bases between them. CDR3 length: 14 residues. From germline, CDR1 is LGHNA and CDR2 YSLEER. The CDR3 reads CASSQQATGNTIYF. CDR3 DNA: TGCGCCAGCAGCCAACAGGCGACTGGAAACACCATATATTTT.

V gene TRBV12-1 combines with J gene TRBJ1-5. TRBV12-1 is reported as a pseudogene. There are 17 residues in the CDR3. The CDR3 DNA is TGTGCCAGCAGCTTTGCGAGAGGGGTGGATAGCAATCAGCCCCAGCATTTT. Translated: CASSFARGVDSNQPQHF.